Following are 8 T cell receptor beta chains from one sample sequenced in a study of blood T cell repertoires in COVID-19. Clones were sequenced by immunoSEQ multiplex PCR, and TCRdb holds only the in-frame ones, with some missing. The sample holds approximately 260,000 clones, roughly 90% seen once. Sequenced material: peripheral blood. The receptors shown here come from a man aged 55-75 years who had recovered from COVID-19.

The chain combines TRBV28 with TRBJ2-2; no clear D. CDR1 MDHEN and CDR2 SYDVKM come from the germline V gene. The CDR3 extends over 16 amino acids. Trimming took off 6 bases at V and 0 bases at J, with 14 bases between the two ends. The chain's CDR3 is CASSPADLTNTGELFF. Here the CDR3 DNA reads TGTGCCAGCAGCCCCGCAGACTTAACGAACACCGGGGAGCTGTTTTTT.

The chain joins TRBV28 to TRBJ1-5; TRBD1 aligns across 10 bases. This CDR3 is 15 amino acids long. V gave up 4 bases and J gave up 6 bases; unmatched junction bases: 6. The germline CDR1 and CDR2 sequences are MDHEN and SYDVKM. The CDR3 is CASSSGTGDVQPQHF. The CDR3, as DNA: TGTGCCAGCAGTTCTGGGACAGGGGATGTTCAGCCCCAGCATTTT.

The chain combines TRBV6-2 or TRBV6-3 with TRBJ1-2; D not certain. The V gene's germline CDR1 is MNHEY and CDR2 SVGEGT. CDR3 size: 13 residues. The ends were cut back, 2 bases at V and 4 bases at J, with 8 bases in the middle. The CDR3 nucleotides are TGTGCCAGCAGTTACCAGACACCCTATGGCTACACCTTC. It encodes CASSYQTPYGYTF.

V usage is TRBV5-1 and J usage is TRBJ1-1, with TRBD1 as a possible D gene (5 bases). CDR1 and CDR2 from the germline V gene are SGHRS and YFSETQ. V was shortened by 0 bases and J by 5 bases, with 14 bases between the two germline ends. The CDR3 is made up of 15 amino acids. The DNA for the CDR3 is TGCGCCAGCAGCTTGGGTGCGGGGCGCCGGACTGAAGCTTTCTTT. This translates into CASSLGAGRRTEAFF.

This sequence joins TRBV6-5 and TRBJ2-7; D is perhaps TRBD2 (7 bases). Trimming removed 8 bases at V and 0 bases at J, with 17 bases between. Germline values: CDR1 MNHEY, CDR2 SVGAGI. The CDR3 has 15 amino acids. CDR3 sequence reads: CASLGGGRSSYEQYF. CDR3 nucleotide sequence: TGTGCCAGCCTAGGGGGGGGCAGGAGCTCCTACGAGCAGTACTTC.

The CDR3 DNA is TGCGCCAGCAGCTTACAGAACCTAAACACCGGGGAGCTGTTTTTT. Encoded protein: CASSLQNLNTGELFF. The chain joins TRBV5-1 to TRBJ2-2; D uncertain. The CDR3 covers 15 residues. The V end lost 2 bases, the J end lost 2 bases, and 10 bases lay between the germline ends. Germline V gene lookup returns CDR1 SGHRS and CDR2 YFSETQ.

This clone was detected once. This sequence joins TRBV24-1 and TRBJ2-7; 11 nucleotides match TRBD1. The CDR3 spans 14 residues. Germline CDR1 KGHDR, CDR2 SFDVKD. With 3 bases clipped from V and 5 bases from J, the junction kept 2 bases outside the gene matches. CDR3 DNA sequence: TGTGCCACCAGTGATCGGACAGGGGGCAACGAGCAGTACTTC. Its translation is CATSDRTGGNEQYF.

V and J are TRBV2 and TRBJ1-6; no firm D call. The CDR3 runs to 14 residues. Germline-derived CDR1 and CDR2 are SNHLY and FYNNEI. V was pared by 2 bases and J by 5 bases, with 7 bases between. CDR3 nucleotide sequence: TGTGCCAGCAGTGAATCCAGGAATAATTCACCCCTCCACTTT. Translation gives CASSESRNNSPLHF.